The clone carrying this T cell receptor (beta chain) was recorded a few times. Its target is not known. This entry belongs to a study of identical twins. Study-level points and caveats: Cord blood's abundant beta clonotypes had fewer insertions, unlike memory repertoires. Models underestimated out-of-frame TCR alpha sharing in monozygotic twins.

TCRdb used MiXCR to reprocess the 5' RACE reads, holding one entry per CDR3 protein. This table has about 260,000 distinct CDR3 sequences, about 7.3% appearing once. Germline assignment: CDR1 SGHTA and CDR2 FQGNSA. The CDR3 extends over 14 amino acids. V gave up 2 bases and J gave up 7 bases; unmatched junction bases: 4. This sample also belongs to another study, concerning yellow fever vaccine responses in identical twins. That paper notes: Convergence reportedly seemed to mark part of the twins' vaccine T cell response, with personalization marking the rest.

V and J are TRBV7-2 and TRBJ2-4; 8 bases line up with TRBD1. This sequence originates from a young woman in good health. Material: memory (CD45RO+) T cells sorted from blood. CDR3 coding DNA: TGTGCCAGCAGCTTACCAGGGGGCATGAACATTCAGTACTTC. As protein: CASSLPGGMNIQYF. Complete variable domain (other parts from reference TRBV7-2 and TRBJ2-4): GAGVSQSPSNKVTEKGKDVELRCDPISGHTALYWYRQSLGQGLEFLIYFQGNSAPDKSGLPSDRFSAERTGGSVSTLTIQRTQQEDSAVYLCASSLPGGMNIQYFGAGTRLSVL.